The 11 T cell receptor beta chains listed next were all sequenced from one sample in a study of PD-1 blockade in classical Hodgkin lymphoma. Brentuximab vedotin exposure varied among the patients, all of whom had relapsed after autologous stem cell transplantation. Sequencing was performed with immunoSEQ multiplex PCR; in TCRdb, only in-frame clones are kept and a portion is missing. Of 25,000 to 35,000 clones in the sample, 75% to 90% were seen once. The input for sequencing was peripheral blood mononuclear cells (PBMCs), taken before the second cycle of nivolumab. All receptors derive from a human donor with classical Hodgkin lymphoma.

The chain links TRBV5-1 to TRBJ2-1, with a possible D match to TRBD2 (6 bases). Germline V CDR1 and CDR2: SGHRS, YFSETQ. The CDR3 covers 17 residues. V was pared by 0 bases and J by 0 bases, with 13 bases between. In nucleotides, the CDR3 is TGCGCCAGCAGCTTGGCGGGGGTGGCCTTCTCCTACAATGAGCAGTTCTTC. This sequence encodes CASSLAGVAFSYNEQFF.

V is TRBV6-6 and J is TRBJ2-2; D possibly uses TRBD1 or TRBD2 (6 bases each). Germline V lookup: CDR1 MNHNY, CDR2 SVGAGI (reference sequence). This CDR3 region has 13 residues. Trimming took 6 bases from V and 6 from J, leaving 11 bases between them. The CDR3 bases are TGTGCCAGCAGGATCGGGGGCCCCGGGGAGCTGTTTTTT. This sequence encodes CASRIGGPGELFF.

This rearrangement joins TRBV7-9 to TRBJ2-1, with TRBD1 matching over 7 bases. The V gene end was trimmed by 2 bases and the J gene end by 8 bases; junction bases not matched to a gene: 6. The CDR3 is 14 amino acids. Germline values: CDR1 SEHNR, CDR2 FQNEAQ (reference sequence). CDR3 sequence reads: CASSLWGTGDEQFF. The CDR3 region has the DNA TGTGCCAGCAGCTTATGGGGCACAGGGGATGAGCAGTTCTTC.

For this clone: At one end the junction does not follow the germline gene, possibly because of a read error. This chain joins TRBV7-7 and TRBJ2-5; D is undetermined. CDR3 length equals 14 residues. Germline CDR1 reads SSHAT; CDR2 reads FNYEAQ (reference sequence). In DNA form, the CDR3 reads TGTGCTAGCAGCTTAATAGGTCCAGAAGAGACCCGGTACTTC. Amino acids: CASSLIGPEETRYF.

The CDR3 here is CASSDLGDIQYF. DNA of the CDR3: TGCGCCAGCAGCGACTTGGGGGACATTCAGTACTTC. The chain combines TRBV5-1 with TRBJ2-4, with D perhaps being TRBD1 or TRBD2 (5 bases each). CDR3 size: 12 residues. The germline V gene encodes CDR1 SGHRS and CDR2 YFSETQ. V was shortened by 4 bases and J by 8 bases, with 10 bases between the two germline ends.

This clone was seen more than once but under ten times. V is TRBV18 and J is TRBJ2-7; D not resolved. Germline loops: CDR1 KGHSH, CDR2 LQKENI. V was clipped by 3 bases and J by 0 bases, with 6 bases between them. There are 13 residues in the CDR3. CDR3 amino acids: CASSPDGSYEQYV. The CDR3 DNA follows: TGTGCCAGCTCACCTGATGGCTCCTACGAGCAGTACGTC.

The chain couples TRBV2 to TRBJ1-6; the D gene is possibly TRBD1 (5 bases). Germline V lookup: CDR1 SNHLY, CDR2 FYNNEI. The CDR3 length is 14 residues. Deletions cut 6 bases from V and 10 bases from J, with 16 bases between. In DNA form, the CDR3 reads TGTGCCAGCAGAGCCGGGCCCTCAGGGTCACCCCTCCACTTT. Translating it yields CASRAGPSGSPLHF.

A single count supports this clone. This rearrangement joins TRBV6-1 to TRBJ1-5; the D gene is possibly TRBD1 (5 bases). The germline V gene encodes CDR1 MNHNS and CDR2 SASEGT. This CDR3 has 14 residues. V lost 3 bases to trimming and J lost 13 bases, with 19 bases between them. The chain's CDR3 is CASSEPGEGSPQHF. CDR3 nucleotide sequence: TGTGCCAGCAGTGAGCCGGGGGAGGGCTCGCCTCAGCATTTT.

The rearrangement links TRBV6-1 to TRBJ1-6, with D possibly TRBD1 on 6 matching bases. Trimming stripped 4 bases from V and 10 bases from J, with 20 bases between. Germline CDR1 and CDR2: MNHNS and SASEGT. This CDR3 has 16 residues. The CDR3 protein is CASSGWGRQSGSPLHF. DNA for the CDR3: TGTGCCAGCAGTGGATGGGGGCGGCAGTCGGGATCACCCCTCCACTTT.

This clone was picked up one time. V is TRBV14 and J is TRBJ1-2; possibly TRBD1 for D (5 bases). Trimming cost V 4 bases and J 8 bases, with 17 bases left between them. The germline gives CDR1 SGHDN, CDR2 FVKESK. CDR3 length: 14 amino acids. This CDR3 is CASSLGWERDGYTF. For the CDR3, the DNA is TGTGCCAGCAGCCTGGGTTGGGAGAGGGACGGCTACACCTTC.

The chain joins TRBV5-6 to TRBJ1-1; 8 bases are a match to TRBD1. V dropped 0 bases and J dropped 11; count of bases not matched to a gene: 9. From germline, CDR1 is SGHDT and CDR2 YYEEEE. The CDR3 is 14 residues long. The CDR3 region is CASSLEWAGGTAFF. The CDR3 coding sequence is TGTGCCAGCAGCTTGGAGTGGGCAGGGGGCACGGCTTTCTTT. Full variable domain (rest looked up from reference TRBV5-6 and TRBJ1-1): DAGVTQSPTHLIKTRGQQVTLRCSPKSGHDTVSWYQQALGQGPQFIFQYYEEEERQRGNFPDRFSGHQFPNYSSELNVNALLLGDSALYLCASSLEWAGGTAFFGQGTRLTVV.